This T cell receptor (beta chain) was recorded in a study of Tregs in tolerant kidney transplant recipients (dated 2019 in TCRdb). With respect to the entire study: The study applied TCRbeta sequencing to find donor-specific regulatory T cells before combined kidney and bone marrow transplantation and then followed those same cells after transplant.

Overall study results and their limits: The most biologically relevant and donor-specific TCRbeta repertoire appeared to be identified by expanding Tregs with activated donor B cells. Biological reproducibility was not directly addressed, though technical replication error appeared minimal. Because the PCR primers were changed over time for some patients, nucleotide-level comparison could not be performed across the samples from those patients. Donor-specific Treg expansion was found to exceed global Treg expansion in tolerant patients, suggesting antigen-driven rather than nonspecific expansion. Because only a small number of patients were included, the study had limitations, and the results will need to be validated in larger populations as well as under other immunosuppression protocols.

For TCRbeta CDR3 sequencing, genomic DNA was extracted from sorted cells using the QIAGEN DNeasy Blood and Tissue Kit. High-throughput TCRbeta CDR3 sequencing was carried out commercially through immunoSEQ, with PCR amplification with bias correction and internal controls included. In the original analysis: Unique productive TCRbeta sequences were defined by CDR3 nucleotide sequence where primers matched, otherwise by CDR3 amino acid sequence with Vbeta and Jbeta genes. Sorting error was corrected by removing sequences shared between sorted populations at a frequency ratio of 2:1 or less, and the remaining shared sequences were assigned to the higher population. Donor-reactive sequences were defined as at least 5-fold expanded in CFSE-low cells versus unstimulated cells, with frequency of at least 0.01% in CFSE-low cells. Repertoire divergence was quantified by Jensen-Shannon divergence using the top 100 TCRbeta sequences ranked by frequency. For samples with multiple sequencing runs, sorting error was corrected separately for each run before the runs were pooled. TCRdb holds this immuneACCESS table with in-frame rearrangements only. Some clones are missing; in checked studies, unresolved V genes explain under half, and the rest has no known cause. V, J and clone size derive from that table, while D and trimming were established from the DNA sequence. The sample table holds 25,000 or so clones. Together, the top ten hold approximately 4.1% of the sample.

The sample's time point label is to be understood as: 6 months after combined kidney and bone marrow transplant. Related donors were used in the transplants with nonmyeloablative bone marrow transplantation, and mixed chimerism was transient in the human trials. Unstimulated Tregs (CD4+CD25+CD127-), CD4+ non-Tregs (CD4+CD25-), CD4 and CD8 cells were FACS-sorted from thawed PBMCs. The patients were a few recipients of combined kidney and bone marrow transplants from the ITN036ST trial, and samples were available only for these trial subjects. Healthy control blood was separated into PBMCs by Ficoll density gradient and cryopreserved, and patient PBMCs were collected both before and after transplant. About this clone itself: The antigen it binds to is not known.

Sequencing was performed on CD4+ T cells from blood (PBMCs), taken 6 months after the transplant. The sequence came from a human patient who received a combined kidney and bone marrow transplant. After transplantation, some T cells may belong to the graft donor instead of the recipient.

CDR3 DNA, as far as it was read: TGTGCCAGCAGTGAAGCGTACGAGGGGCGA. Protein translation: CASSEAYEGR. The whole CDR3 sequence is CASSEAYEGRAFF. The chain is assembled from TRBV6-1 and TRBJ1-1, with TRBD1 perhaps the D gene, on 5 matching bases. Read sequence stops 3 residues before the CDR3 end, and the germline J gene provides the missing end. According to the germline V gene, CDR1 reads MNHNS and CDR2 reads SASEGT. The CDR3 contains 13 residues, cysteine and phenylalanine counted. The DNA shown is the part of the CDR3 that was read: 30 bases, in frame from base 1.